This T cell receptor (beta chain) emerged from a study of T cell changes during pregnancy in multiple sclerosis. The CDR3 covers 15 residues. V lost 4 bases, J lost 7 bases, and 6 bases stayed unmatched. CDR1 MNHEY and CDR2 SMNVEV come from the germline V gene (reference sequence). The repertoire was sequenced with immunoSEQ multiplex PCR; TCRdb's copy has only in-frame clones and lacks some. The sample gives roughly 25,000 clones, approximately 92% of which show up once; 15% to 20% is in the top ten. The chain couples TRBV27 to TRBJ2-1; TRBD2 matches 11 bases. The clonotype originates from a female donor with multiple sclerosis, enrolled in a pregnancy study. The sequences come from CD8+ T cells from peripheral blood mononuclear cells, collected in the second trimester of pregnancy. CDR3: CASSSWGLAENEQFF. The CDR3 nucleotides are TGTGCCAGCAGTTCCTGGGGACTAGCGGAAAATGAGCAGTTCTTC.